This record looks at one T cell receptor (beta chain) sequence and its context. Its antigen is still unknown. No base quality information exists; no much larger clone differs at one position. The TCR beta CDR3 regions were amplified from RNA transcripts. The TCR CDR3 was subjected to a first round of RT-PCR using the HTBI primer set and the Qiagen OneStep RT-PCR kit. Libraries were constructed in a second round of multiplex PCR, after which size selection and purification were carried out. Libraries were sequenced paired-end with 100 bp reads on an Illumina HiSeq2000. Regarding the original processing steps: SOAPnuke was used to process the raw data, removing reads that contained adapters or uncalled bases, had a mean Phred below 15, or lacked an exact match to the constant primer or identifier. High-quality paired reads were merged using COPE v1.2.5, and each unique nucleotide sequence was defined as a clonotype. MiTCR v1.1 was used to align clonotypes to the IMGT TRBV, TRBD and TRBJ reference segments. Only V-J combinations with frequency above 0.0001, covering about 99% of repertoires, were analysed. The TCS score was defined as F50 (clonal expansion) divided by E x V (chaos), with BLOSUM62-based TCRdist calculated between CDR3 peptides within each V-J. Welch's t-statistics and random forest reduced roughly 540 V-J features to 10 to 15, which were used in a naive Bayes classifier (R e1071). TCRdb's own reprocessing of the public reads used fastp at Q25 and MiXCR and kept productive beta chains. CDR3 protein sequences are deduplicated, and each keeps its most common genes and DNA. TCRdb's processing, not the authors' own work, is the source of the V and J calls. In this sample the table shows some 770,000 distinct CDR3 sequences, 15% to 20% of which occur a single time. The ten largest clones represent around 7.7% of the sample.

Stable Graves' hyperthyroidism was defined as no progression to ophthalmopathy during 18 months of follow-up. The hyperthyroidism patients were between 18 and 65 years old and newly diagnosed, with a disease duration of less than 2 months. Exclusion was applied to patients with uncontrolled infections, other autoimmune diseases, pregnancy or lactation. Diagnoses were established on the basis of clinical symptoms, serum thyroxine and TRAb, thyroid ultrasound, and orbital computed tomography. PBMCs were isolated from approximately 10 ml of fresh peripheral blood by Ficoll-Paque density gradient centrifugation. Trizol reagent was used to extract total RNA, and RNA quality was then checked on an Agilent 2100 Bioanalyzer. This entry is derived from a study of T cells in Graves' hyperthyroidism and ophthalmopathy (dated by TCRdb to between 2019 and 2020). For the wider study: Peripheral blood samples were taken at initial diagnosis, before any treatment was given. Following sampling, methimazole starting at 30 mg daily was given to hyperthyroidism patients, and high-dose intravenous methylprednisolone was given to ophthalmopathy patients. Prospective prediction of ophthalmopathy was tested in an independent validation cohort consisting of 18 hyperthyroidism patients and around 16 patients who later progressed to ophthalmopathy. TCR V-J signatures able to tell the groups apart were searched for in a discovery cohort of 100 or so patients, of whom over 40 had Graves' ophthalmopathy and around 58 had stable Graves' hyperthyroidism. The 80 to 100 discovery patients were randomly divided into training and test sets at a 7:3 ratio. Thyroid tissue and blood T-cell repertoires from six or seven Graves' hyperthyroidism patients were also compared in the study. The paper reports TCR Vbeta CDR3 sequencing of 135 peripheral blood samples: 43 ophthalmopathy, under 85 hyperthyroidism and some 17 progressor patients.

Paper-wide results and their limitations: In validation, progression to ophthalmopathy was predicted by the model with almost 71% sensitivity and around 75% specificity, a median of roughly 6.4 months before onset. Most expanded thyroid clonotypes (frequency above 0.001) were also detected in blood, suggesting blood repertoires may reflect thyroid immune responses. Sample size was not statistically predetermined, and investigators were not blinded to group allocation. A 13 V-J signature model separated ophthalmopathy from stable hyperthyroidism, with just over 85% sensitivity and roughly 84% specificity in cross-validation and 80%/75% in testing.

The TCR originated in a man aged 18-30 years with Graves' hyperthyroidism. The sample taken for sequencing was blood.

CDR3 loop: CASSLIQGPTDTQYF. The nucleotide sequence is given as TGTGCCAGCAGCTTAATCCAGGGACCCACAGATACGCAGTATTTT. Recombination connected TRBV11-2 to TRBJ2-3; the D call could be TRBD1 or TRBD2, with each sharing 5 bases. Deletion took 2 bases off V and 2 bases off J, with a span of 11 bases between the germline ends. In the germline V gene, CDR1 corresponds to SGHAT and CDR2 to FQNNGV. There are 15 amino acids in the CDR3, from cysteine to phenylalanine inclusive. The DNA shown is the 45-base CDR3, in frame from base 1.